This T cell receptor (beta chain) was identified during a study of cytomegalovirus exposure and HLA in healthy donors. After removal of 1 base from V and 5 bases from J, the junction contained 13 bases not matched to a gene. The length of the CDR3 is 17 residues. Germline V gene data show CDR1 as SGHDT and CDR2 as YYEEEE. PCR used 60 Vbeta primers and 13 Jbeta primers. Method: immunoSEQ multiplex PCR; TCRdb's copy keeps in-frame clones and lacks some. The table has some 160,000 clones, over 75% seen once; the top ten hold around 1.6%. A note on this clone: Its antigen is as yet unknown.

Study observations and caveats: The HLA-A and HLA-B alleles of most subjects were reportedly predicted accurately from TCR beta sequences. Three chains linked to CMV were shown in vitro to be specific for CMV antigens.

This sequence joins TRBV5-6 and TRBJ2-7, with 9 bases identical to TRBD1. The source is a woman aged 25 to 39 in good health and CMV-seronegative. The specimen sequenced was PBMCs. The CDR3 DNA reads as TGTGCCAGCAGCTTGTCCGGGACAGGGCTTTATTACCACGAGCAGTACTTC. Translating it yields CASSLSGTGLYYHEQYF.